Each of the 29 T cell receptor beta chains below was sequenced from the same sample in a study of breast tumors, draining lymph nodes, adjacent tissues. Samples came from axillary lymph nodes draining the breast cancer. TCRdb processed the multiplex PCR reads anew with MiXCR; each CDR3 protein has one entry. The sample lists about 130,000 distinct CDR3 sequences; 20% were seen once. The sequenced material came from axillary lymph node tissue. These TCRs come from a female donor with breast cancer. Some clones in this sample may be carry-over from other donors' samples.

This clonotype came up many times. The rearrangement uses TRBV20-1 and TRBJ2-7, with D hard to call. Germline CDR1 and CDR2: DFQATT and SNEGSKA (reference sequence). This CDR3 has 10 residues. Deletions cut 3 bases from V and 3 bases from J, with 3 bases between. Here the CDR3 reads CSASYYEQYF. The CDR3, as DNA: TGCAGTGCTAGCTACTACGAGCAGTACTTC.

Points on this clonotype: With a much larger clone just one base away, this may be a read error. This likely comes from a read error, as the CDR3 has no conserved phenylalanine or tryptophan at its end. This chain uses TRBV6-5 with TRBJ2-1; TRBD1 matches 8 bases. The V gene end was trimmed by 2 bases and the J gene end by 5 bases; junction bases not matched to a gene: 8. Germline values: CDR1 MNHEY, CDR2 SVGAGI. CDR3 length equals 16 residues. The CDR3 nucleotides read TGTGCCAGCAGTTACCCGGGTAGCAGGGGGCACAATGAGCAGTTCCTC. It specifies CASSYPGSRGHNEQFL.

V is TRBV20-1 and J is TRBJ2-7; 11 bases agree with TRBD2. Germline loops: CDR1 DFQATT, CDR2 SNEGSKA (reference sequence). The J segment lost 4 bases and the V segment lost 1 base, leaving 3 bases of the junction unmatched. The CDR3 runs 14 residues. CDR3 in amino acids: CSARVASGRYEQYF. In nucleotides, the CDR3 is TGCAGTGCTAGAGTGGCTAGCGGGAGGTACGAGCAGTACTTC.

This clonotype was recorded many times. The chain joins TRBV30 to TRBJ1-2, with 7 bases aligning to TRBD1. CDR1 is GTSNPN and CDR2 is SVGIG in the germline V gene (reference sequence). Trimming removed 3 bases from V and 2 bases from J; junction bases left unmatched: 3. This CDR3 comprises 13 residues. CDR3 protein: CAWRTGKNYGYTF. CDR3 nucleotide sequence: TGTGCCTGGAGGACAGGGAAGAACTATGGCTACACCTTC.

There are a few counts of this clonotype. The chain has TRBV6-5 and TRBJ2-1; 9 bases are a match to TRBD1. Per the germline V gene, CDR1 is MNHEY and CDR2 is SVGAGI. Trimming removed 6 bases from V and 2 bases from J; junction bases left unmatched: 2. There are 14 residues in the CDR3. The CDR3 DNA follows: TGTGCCAGCAGGAGGACAGGGGCCTACAATGAGCAGTTCTTC. This translates into CASRRTGAYNEQFF.

As concerns this clonotype: This may be a read error, as it is one base from a much larger clone. The chain combines TRBV20-1 with TRBJ1-5; 12 positions match TRBD1. This CDR3 is built from 15 residues. Germline CDR1 and CDR2: DFQATT and SNEGSKA (reference sequence). The CDR3 DNA reads as TGCAGTGCAAGGGGGACAGGGGGCTTTAATCAGACCCAGCATTTT. This codes for CSARGTGGFNQTQHF.

This clonotype was found many times. The chain employs TRBV7-2 and TRBJ2-1; TRBD2 agrees at 8 bases. J gave up 6 bases and V 5 bases, and 9 bases lay outside the gene matches. Germline V gives CDR1 SGHTA, CDR2 FQGNSA. The CDR3 covers 15 residues. For the CDR3, the DNA is TGTGCCAGCAGCCCCACCGGGACTAGGTTCAATGAGCAGTTCTTC. Its translation is CASSPTGTRFNEQFF.

This clonotype has only a few counts. This chain connects TRBV6-1 to TRBJ2-5; tentative D call: TRBD2 (7 bases). Germline lookup yields CDR1 MNHNS and CDR2 SASEGT. This CDR3 region has 13 residues. V was clipped by 10 bases and J by 5 bases, with 17 bases between them. This chain's CDR3 is CAIVRGAWETQYF. The CDR3 DNA is TGTGCCATCGTCCGGGGGGCTTGGGAGACCCAGTACTTC.

This clonotype was counted ten times or more. V usage is TRBV20-1 and J usage is TRBJ2-3; 12 bases align to TRBD2. Germline V gives CDR1 DFQATT, CDR2 SNEGSKA (reference sequence). CDR3 length: 15 amino acids. Unmatched junction bases numbered 7, after V lost 3 bases and J lost 6 bases. The CDR3 region is CSARELAGGGDTQYF. The CDR3 DNA sequence: TGCAGTGCTAGGGAACTAGCGGGAGGTGGGGATACGCAGTATTTT.

This rearrangement joins TRBV20-1 to TRBJ1-4, with 8 bases lining up with TRBD1. The CDR3 contains 14 residues. V shed 3 bases, J shed 8 bases, and the junction held 8 bases outside the gene matches. The germline CDR1 and CDR2 sequences are DFQATT and SNEGSKA (reference sequence). The CDR3, as DNA: TGCAGTGCTAGCGGCAGGGGGCCTGGGGAAAAACTGTTTTTT. The encoded protein is CSASGRGPGEKLFF.

In its sample, this clonotype was seen many times. V gene TRBV20-1 combines with J gene TRBJ2-3, with D possibly being TRBD1 (8 bases). The CDR3 contains 15 residues. Germline V lookup: CDR1 DFQATT, CDR2 SNEGSKA (reference sequence). The CDR3 loop reads CSVTGGELMTDTQYF. The CDR3 DNA is TGCAGCGTTACAGGGGGGGAGTTGATGACAGATACGCAGTATTTT.

The chain is built from TRBV2 and TRBJ1-1; D might be TRBD1 (6 bases). This CDR3 region has 16 residues. Looked up from germline, CDR1 is SNHLY and CDR2 is FYNNEI. Trimming took off 2 bases at V and 0 bases at J, with 13 bases between the two ends. The CDR3 DNA sequence: TGTGCCAGCAGTGAACAGGGGCCCCGCATGAACACTGAAGCTTTCTTT. This translates into CASSEQGPRMNTEAFF.

This clonotype occurred many times. This sequence joins TRBV20-1 and TRBJ2-7; D gene unclear. Trimming pared 0 bases from V and 1 base from J, leaving 13 bases between. CDR3 length equals 15 residues. CDR1 and CDR2 from the germline V gene are DFQATT and SNEGSKA (reference sequence). The CDR3 loop reads CSARDWVGLSYEQYF. CDR3 bases: TGCAGTGCTAGAGATTGGGTGGGGTTATCCTACGAGCAGTACTTC.

This clonotype came up many times. The chain couples TRBV12-3 or TRBV12-4 to TRBJ2-7, with D possibly being TRBD1 (6 bases). Trimming removed 6 bases from V and 5 bases from J, with 11 bases in between. This CDR3 region has 12 residues. The chain's CDR3 is CASSWQGHEQYF. CDR3 DNA: TGTGCCAGCAGCTGGCAGGGGCACGAGCAGTACTTC.

This clonotype was seen a few times. The chain carries TRBV19 and TRBJ1-5, with 7 bases fitting TRBD1. The length of the CDR3 is 16 residues. The V gene end was trimmed by 4 bases and the J gene end by 1 base; junction bases not matched to a gene: 7. Germline V CDR1 and CDR2: LNHDA, SQIVND (reference sequence). Here the CDR3 reads CASSTWGQRSNQPQHF. DNA of the CDR3: TGTGCCAGTAGTACCTGGGGACAGAGAAGCAATCAGCCCCAGCATTTT.

This clonotype was recorded a few times. V usage is TRBV3-1 and J usage is TRBJ1-4; TRBD1 aligns across 7 bases. This CDR3 contains 14 residues. J was trimmed by 8 bases and V by 2 bases; bases with no gene match: 5. The germline V gene encodes CDR1 LGHDT and CDR2 YNNKEL (reference sequence). CDR3 sequence: CASSQQGDREKLFF. CDR3 DNA sequence: TGTGCCAGCAGCCAACAGGGGGATCGAGAAAAACTGTTTTTT.

This clonotype was observed many times. The chain has TRBV7-3 and TRBJ2-1; 8 bases are shared with TRBD2. The CDR3 contains 15 residues. V was clipped by 3 bases and J by 2 bases; unmatched bases: 3. Germline CDR1 and CDR2: SGHTA and FQGTGA. The CDR3 DNA follows: TGTGCCAGCAGCTTGCGGACTAGCACCTACAATGAGCAGTTCTTC. This codes for CASSLRTSTYNEQFF.

This clonotype was recorded at least ten times. CDR3 DNA: TGCGCCAGCAGTGTCGAAACAGCCGCGCAGTACTTC. Protein sequence: CASSVETAAQYF. V is TRBV10-2 and J is TRBJ2-7; unclear D gene. There are 12 residues in the CDR3. V dropped 4 bases and J dropped 9 bases, with 13 bases sitting between them. Germline CDR1 reads WSHSY; CDR2 reads SAAADI.

At least ten counts were recorded for this clonotype. The gene calls are TRBV7-9 and TRBJ1-5, with 10 bases lining up with TRBD1. V lost 1 base and J lost 3; bases outside the gene matches: 12. The CDR3 has 19 residues. Germline loops: CDR1 SEHNR, CDR2 FQNEAQ (reference sequence). CDR3 loop: CASSLGRPGQGIFNQPQHF. DNA for the CDR3: TGTGCCAGCAGCTTAGGGCGCCCGGGACAGGGGATTTTCAATCAGCCCCAGCATTTT.

The rearrangement links TRBV28 to TRBJ2-5; no definite D call. V lost 3 bases to trimming and J lost 0 bases, with 5 bases between them. The germline V gene encodes CDR1 MDHEN and CDR2 SYDVKM. This CDR3 contains 13 residues. The CDR3: CASSFNYQETQYF. The CDR3 DNA is TGTGCCAGCAGTTTCAACTACCAAGAGACCCAGTACTTC.

This clonotype came up a few times. V gene TRBV10-3 combines with J gene TRBJ1-5; D may be TRBD1 (5 bases). Germline CDR1 and CDR2: ENHRY and SYGVKD. V lost 6 bases and J 3 bases, leaving 15 bases between the germline ends. The CDR3 is 15 amino acids. The CDR3 coding sequence is TGTGCCATCAGCTCCACAGGATTCTCCAATCAGCCCCAGCATTTT. Residues: CAISSTGFSNQPQHF.

This clonotype has ten or more counts. The rearrangement uses TRBV18 and TRBJ2-1; weak D call: TRBD1 (5 bases). There are 12 residues in the CDR3. Germline V gene data show CDR1 as KGHSH and CDR2 as LQKENI. The V gene lost 6 bases and the J gene lost 10 bases, with 13 bases spanning the gap. The CDR3 spells CASSSTDWEQFF. CDR3 sequence (DNA): TGTGCCAGCTCCTCGACAGATTGGGAGCAGTTCTTC.

As regards this clonotype: A single base separates this from a much larger clone, so it may be a read error. The CDR3 region is CSASQGPSYNEQLF. In nucleotides, the CDR3 is TGCAGTGCTAGTCAGGGCCCCTCCTACAATGAGCAGCTCTTC. The V call is TRBV20-1, the J call TRBJ2-1, with D perhaps TRBD1 (5 bases). Germline V gene data show CDR1 as DFQATT and CDR2 as SNEGSKA (reference sequence). CDR3 length: 14 amino acids.

This clonotype was counted once. A read error is likely, as this CDR3 ends without the conserved phenylalanine or tryptophan. V gene TRBV15 combines with J gene TRBJ2-1, with D perhaps matching TRBD1 or TRBD2 (5 bases each). CDR1 and CDR2 (germline): LNHNV, YYDKDF (reference sequence). The CDR3 totals 16 residues. The germline V and J ends were trimmed by 0 bases and 5 bases, with 14 bases remaining between them. The DNA of the CDR3 is TGTGCCACCAGCAGAGATAGGGACCCATCCCACAATGAGCAGTTCCTC. Translating it yields CATSRDRDPSHNEQFL.

With respect to this clonotype: The junction departs from the called germline gene at one end, perhaps through a read error. This sequence joins TRBV7-2 and TRBJ2-7; D is undetermined. CDR3 size: 13 residues. CDR1 is SGHTA, CDR2 FQGNSA, per germline. The CDR3 loop is CASSRMSSHEQCF. The CDR3, as DNA: TGTGCCAGCAGCCGAATGTCCAGTCACGAGCAGTGCTTC.

This clonotype was counted at least ten times. The CDR3 region has the DNA TGTGCCAGCAGCTTAGGTACGGGGGCTTCACCCCTCCACTTT. Encoded protein: CASSLGTGASPLHF. The gene calls are TRBV11-2 and TRBJ1-6; the D gene is possibly TRBD1 (6 bases). The germline V gene has CDR1 SGHAT and CDR2 FQNNGV. The V end lost 1 base, the J end lost 9 bases, and 10 bases lay between the germline ends. The CDR3 has 14 residues.

This clonotype has a count of ten or more. This chain's CDR3 is CATSRDRGQDSPLHF. The CDR3 DNA reads TGTGCCACCAGCAGAGACAGAGGCCAAGATTCACCCCTCCACTTT. The V call is TRBV15, the J call TRBJ1-6; D not certain. Per the germline V gene, CDR1 is LNHNV and CDR2 is YYDKDF (reference sequence). V gave up 0 bases and J gave up 8 bases, with 11 bases separating them. The CDR3 length is 15 residues.

This clonotype was recorded at least ten times. The chain employs TRBV6-1 and TRBJ1-6, with no clear D. Germline V gene lookup returns CDR1 MNHNS and CDR2 SASEGT. Trimming stripped 8 bases from V and 2 bases from J, with 10 bases between. CDR3 size: 14 residues. In DNA, the CDR3 is TGTGCCAGCCGTAGTGGACCCTATAATTCACCCCTCCACTTT. Translation: CASRSGPYNSPLHF.

This clonotype was found many times. The chain couples TRBV5-1 to TRBJ1-6; a weak D match, TRBD1 (6 bases). The CDR3 consists of 15 residues. The ends were cut back, 0 bases at V and 4 bases at J, with 8 bases in the middle. Germline V gives CDR1 SGHRS, CDR2 YFSETQ. CDR3 coding DNA: TGCGCCAGCAGCTTGGCGACAGGTTATAATTCACCCCTCCACTTT. Encoded protein: CASSLATGYNSPLHF.